This T cell receptor beta chain emerged from a study of blood T cell repertoires in COVID-19. For the study at large: Acute and convalescent COVID-19 samples came from the United States, Italy and Spain. The analysed material was cDNA or gDNA that came from T cells, B-cell-depleted T cells, or PBMCs.

This CDR3 is 13 amino acids long. Trimming left V 5 bases short and J 11 bases short, with 18 bases between. The germline gives CDR1 MNHEY, CDR2 SVGAGI. Enrollment of patients from Seattle took place during active infection, with longitudinal follow-up. Sequencing used immunoSEQ multiplex PCR; TCRdb keeps in-frame clones, though not all of them. Seen here are 300,000 to 400,000 clones, more than 70% observed once, and the top ten hold approximately 3%. The receptor was isolated from a woman aged 30 to 39 with COVID-19, enrolled during active disease. This chain connects TRBV6-5 to TRBJ1-1; tentatively, D is TRBD1 (5 bases). Material for sequencing was peripheral blood. CDR3 bases: TGTGCCAGCAGTACAAGGGACCGGGGGTCGGCTTTCTTT. Translating it yields CASSTRDRGSAFF.